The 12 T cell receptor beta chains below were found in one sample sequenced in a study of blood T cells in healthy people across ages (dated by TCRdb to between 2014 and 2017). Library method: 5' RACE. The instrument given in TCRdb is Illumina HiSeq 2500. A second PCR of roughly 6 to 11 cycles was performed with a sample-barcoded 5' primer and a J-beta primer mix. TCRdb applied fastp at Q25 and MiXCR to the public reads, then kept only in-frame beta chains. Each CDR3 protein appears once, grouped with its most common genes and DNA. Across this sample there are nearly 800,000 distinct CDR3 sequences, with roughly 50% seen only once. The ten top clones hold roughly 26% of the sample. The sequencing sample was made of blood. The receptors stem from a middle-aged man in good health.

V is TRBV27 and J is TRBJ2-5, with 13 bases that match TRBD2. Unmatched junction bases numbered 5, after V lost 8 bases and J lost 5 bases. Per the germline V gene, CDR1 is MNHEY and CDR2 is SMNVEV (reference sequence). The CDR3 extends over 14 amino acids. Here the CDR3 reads CASGLLAGGETQYF. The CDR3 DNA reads TGTGCCAGCGGACTACTAGCGGGAGGGGAGACCCAGTACTTC.

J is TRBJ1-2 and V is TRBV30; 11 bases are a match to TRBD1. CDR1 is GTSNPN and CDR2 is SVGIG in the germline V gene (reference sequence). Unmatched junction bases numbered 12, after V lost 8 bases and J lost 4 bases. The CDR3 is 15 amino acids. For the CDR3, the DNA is TGTGCCCGGGACCGGGACAGGGGGTCGAGCTATGGCTACACCTTC. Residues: CARDRDRGSSYGYTF.

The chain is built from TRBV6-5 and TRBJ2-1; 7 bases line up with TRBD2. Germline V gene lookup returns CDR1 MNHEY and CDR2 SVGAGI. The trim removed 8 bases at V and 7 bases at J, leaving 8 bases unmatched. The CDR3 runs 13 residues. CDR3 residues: CASSRGTINEQFF. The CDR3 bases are TGTGCCAGCTCCCGGGGGACTATAAATGAGCAGTTCTTC.

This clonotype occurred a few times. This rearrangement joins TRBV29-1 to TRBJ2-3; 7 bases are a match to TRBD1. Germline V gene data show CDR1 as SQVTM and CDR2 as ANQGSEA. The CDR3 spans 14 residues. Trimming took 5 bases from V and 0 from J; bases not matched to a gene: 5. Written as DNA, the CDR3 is TGCAGCGTTACCGGGACAGCTAGCACAGATACGCAGTATTTT. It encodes CSVTGTASTDTQYF.

In DNA, the CDR3 is TGTGCCAGCAGCTCCAGAGGCCGAAAAGAGACAGGGGTGAGGACAGATACGCAGTATTTT. Protein: CASSSRGRKETGVRTDTQYF. The chain links TRBV9 to TRBJ2-3; 8 nucleotides agree with TRBD1. The germline V gene has CDR1 SGDLS and CDR2 YYNGEE. V lost 4 bases to trimming and J lost 3 bases; unmatched junction nucleotides: 22. The CDR3 has 20 amino acids.

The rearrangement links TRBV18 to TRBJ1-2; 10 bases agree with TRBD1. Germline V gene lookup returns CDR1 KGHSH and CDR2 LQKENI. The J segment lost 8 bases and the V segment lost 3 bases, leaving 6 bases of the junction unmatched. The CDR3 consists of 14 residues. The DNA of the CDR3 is TGTGCCAGCTCACCGGGACAGGGGAACGGAGGCTACACCTTC. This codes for CASSPGQGNGGYTF.

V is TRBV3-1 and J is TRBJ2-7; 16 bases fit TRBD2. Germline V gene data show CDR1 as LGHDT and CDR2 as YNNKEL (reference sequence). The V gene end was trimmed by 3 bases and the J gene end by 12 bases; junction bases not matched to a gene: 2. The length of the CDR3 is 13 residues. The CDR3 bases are TGTGCCAGCAGCCAGGGACTAGCGGGGGGGCGGTACTTC. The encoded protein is CASSQGLAGGRYF.

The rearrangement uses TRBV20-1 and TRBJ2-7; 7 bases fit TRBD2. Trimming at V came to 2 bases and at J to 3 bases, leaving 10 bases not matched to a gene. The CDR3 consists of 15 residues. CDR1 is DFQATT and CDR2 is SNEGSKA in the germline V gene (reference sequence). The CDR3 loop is CSARNPQGGNYEQYF. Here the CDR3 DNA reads TGCAGTGCTAGAAACCCCCAGGGAGGGAACTACGAGCAGTACTTC.

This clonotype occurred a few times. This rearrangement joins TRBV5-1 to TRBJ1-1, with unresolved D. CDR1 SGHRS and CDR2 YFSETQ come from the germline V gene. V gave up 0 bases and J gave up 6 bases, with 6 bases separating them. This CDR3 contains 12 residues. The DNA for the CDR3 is TGCGCCAGCAGCTTGGAAGGGCCTGAAGCTTTCTTT. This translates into CASSLEGPEAFF.

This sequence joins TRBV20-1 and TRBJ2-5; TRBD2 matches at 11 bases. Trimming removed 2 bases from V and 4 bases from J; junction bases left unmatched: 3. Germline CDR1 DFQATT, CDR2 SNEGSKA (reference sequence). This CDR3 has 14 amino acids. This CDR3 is CSARPLAGGETQYF. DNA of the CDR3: TGCAGTGCTAGACCTCTAGCGGGAGGAGAGACCCAGTACTTC.

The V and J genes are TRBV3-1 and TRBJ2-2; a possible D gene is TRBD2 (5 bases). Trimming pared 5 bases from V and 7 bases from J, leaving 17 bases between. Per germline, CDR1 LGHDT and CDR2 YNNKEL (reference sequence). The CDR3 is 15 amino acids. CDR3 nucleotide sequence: TGTGCCAGCAGCTACTCAGCGGCGTACGGCGGGGAGCTGTTTTTT. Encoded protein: CASSYSAAYGGELFF.

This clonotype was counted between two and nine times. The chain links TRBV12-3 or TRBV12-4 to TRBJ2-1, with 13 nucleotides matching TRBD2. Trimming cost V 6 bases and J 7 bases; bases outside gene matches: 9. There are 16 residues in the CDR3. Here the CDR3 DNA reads TGTGCCAGCAGCTCTCCGGGACTAGCGGGACATAATGAGCAGTTCTTC. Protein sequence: CASSSPGLAGHNEQFF.